This is a list of T cell receptor beta chains from one sample in a study of beta chain features in type 1 diabetes. Here immunoSEQ multiplex PCR was the method, and the copy in TCRdb shows in-frame clones only, minus some. The data contain hundreds of thousands of clones, roughly an eighth of them singletons. The specimen was naive CD4+ T cells from blood. These receptors were taken from a young woman with type 1 diabetes. Each CDR3 is given with its conserved first and last residue. D genes are given only for firm matches.

v_gene,d_gene,j_gene,CDR3aa
TRBV4-1,.,TRBJ2-6,CASSQDKGVGANVLTF
TRBV10-3,TRBD1,TRBJ1-1,CAAQQGNSDTEAFF
TRBV29-1,TRBD1,TRBJ1-2,CSVDSGQLYGYTF
TRBV4-3,.,TRBJ1-1,CASSRDRRGNTEAFF
TRBV2,.,TRBJ2-3,CASREEGLGPDTQYF
TRBV30,.,TRBJ1-5,CAWSVLGSNQPQHF
TRBV29-1,.,TRBJ2-2,CSVEGAGPNTGELFF
TRBV4-1,.,TRBJ1-5,CASSQAGTSNQPQHF
TRBV11-2,.,TRBJ2-3,CASSLEPSPTHTQYF
TRBV5-1,.,TRBJ2-3,CASYERTSTDTQYF
TRBV11-2,TRBD1,TRBJ1-6,CASSPRGEPYNSPLHF